This T cell receptor beta chain comes out of a study of CD8+ T cells in alopecia areata. In each case, RNA was isolated and then reverse transcribed into cDNA as the sequencing template. Profiling relied on immunoSEQ multiplex PCR, and the TCRdb table lists in-frame clones only, not all of them. The table records over 150,000 clones, less than 70% of them present only once. The treatment was: oral pan-JAK inhibitor, 5-10 mg twice daily. Trimming took 5 bases from V and 7 from J; bases not matched to a gene: 7. CDR3 length equals 14 residues. The V gene's germline CDR1 is SGHNT and CDR2 YENEEA. The source is a human donor with alopecia areata. The genes are TRBV11-3 and TRBJ2-7; 11 bases agree with TRBD1. The sequences come from CD4+ T cells sorted from blood, collected at week 24, from a patient treated with tofacitinib. CDR3 nucleotides: TGTGCCAGCAGCACTGGGGACAGGGGGATTGAGCAGTACTTC. It codes for CASSTGDRGIEQYF.